The T cell receptor (beta chain) described here comes from a study of OX40 agonist ivuxolimab in advanced cancers. Study context: Hepatocellular carcinoma, melanoma, renal cell or head and neck cancer was diagnosed in the dose-escalation patients. Cohort: about 80% men, mean age 60, aged roughly 23 to 90.

Trimming cost V 4 bases and J 3 bases; bases outside gene matches: 8. The CDR3 sequence is 18 residues long. From germline, CDR1 is LNHDA and CDR2 SQIVND (reference sequence). Libraries were prepared by immunoSEQ multiplex PCR; TCRdb keeps only in-frame clonotypes and omits some of them. Of over 50,000 clones listed, about 91% were seen once; the top ten hold roughly 18%. The chain recombines TRBV19 with TRBJ2-2, with 13 bases identical to TRBD2. The sequence was collected from an adult with an advanced solid tumor such as melanoma, head and neck, liver or kidney cancer. The sequences come from CD4+ or CD8+ T cells sorted from blood, collected in a trial of the OX40 agonist ivuxolimab. The CDR3 bases are TGTGCCAGTAGTACCTGGACTAGCGGGAGAGAGGACACCGGGGAGCTGTTTTTT. The encoded protein is CASSTWTSGREDTGELFF.